These 25 T cell receptor beta chains share one sample of origin, sequenced in a study of T cell responses to AZD1222 COVID-19 vaccine. Using immunoSEQ multiplex PCR, the repertoire was profiled, and TCRdb retains in-frame clones only, with some absent. The sample lists around 100,000 clones, about nine tenths occurring once. Sequencing used peripheral blood, obtained on day 0 of AZD1222 vaccination. All receptors come from an adult in good health.

The V call is TRBV7-9, the J call TRBJ1-4; D is unclear. Trimming pared 1 base from V and 8 bases from J, leaving 11 bases between. Germline CDR1 SEHNR, CDR2 FQNEAQ (reference sequence). This CDR3 is 14 amino acids long. The CDR3 nucleotides read TGTGCCAGCAGCTTAGATACAGTGGAAGAAAAACTGTTTTTT. Protein sequence: CASSLDTVEEKLFF.

This clone has a single count. This rearrangement joins TRBV5-4 to TRBJ1-2; tentatively, D is TRBD1 (5 bases). The CDR3 contains 13 residues. Looked up from germline, CDR1 is SGHNT and CDR2 is YYREEE (reference sequence). The germline V and J ends were trimmed by 4 bases and 4 bases, with 11 bases remaining between them. CDR3 sequence (DNA): TGTGCCAGCAGCAAAGACAGTTCCTATGGCTACACCTTC. It encodes CASSKDSSYGYTF.

The genes are TRBV12-3 or TRBV12-4 and TRBJ2-2; 7 positions match TRBD1. V lost 5 bases and J lost 8; bases outside the gene matches: 5. CDR3 length: 13 residues. The CDR3 region is CASSRGPMGELFF. The CDR3 DNA reads TGTGCCAGCAGTAGGGGGCCAATGGGGGAGCTGTTTTTT.

This sequence joins TRBV2 and TRBJ1-1; 9 bases match TRBD1. V trimming: 5 bases; J trimming: 7 bases; junction bases outside the gene matches: 5. The germline V gene has CDR1 SNHLY and CDR2 FYNNEI. This CDR3 spans 13 amino acids. The CDR3 is CASSSDRGSEAFF. CDR3 in DNA: TGTGCCAGCAGTTCGGACAGGGGCAGTGAAGCTTTCTTT.

This chain uses TRBV15 with TRBJ1-4, with 7 nucleotides matching TRBD1. Germline trimming cut 4 bases from V and 7 bases from J; bases unmatched to any gene: 9. The CDR3 has 15 amino acids. CDR1 LNHNV and CDR2 YYDKDF come from the germline V gene (reference sequence). The DNA of the CDR3 is TGTGCCACCAGCATCGACAGGGCGGACCGTGAAAAACTGTTTTTT. Protein sequence: CATSIDRADREKLFF.

The V call is TRBV3-1 (or the pseudogene TRBV3-2), the J call TRBJ1-5, with D maybe TRBD1 (6 bases). The germline gives CDR1 LGHDT, CDR2 YNNKEL (reference sequence). CDR3 length equals 14 residues. Between the trimmed V and J ends, which lost 4 bases and 3 bases, there was a span of 10 bases. The CDR3 protein is CASSLQGFNQPQHF. DNA for the CDR3: TGTGCCAGCAGCCTACAGGGATTCAATCAGCCCCAGCATTTT.

CDR3 sequence: CASSPRTKQYF. For the CDR3, the DNA is TGTGCCAGCAGCCCAAGGACGAAGCAGTACTTC. This sequence joins TRBV7-3 and TRBJ2-7; unclear D gene. Per germline, CDR1 SGHTA and CDR2 FQGTGA. The V end lost 5 bases, the J end lost 8 bases, and 10 bases lay between the germline ends. This CDR3 is built from 11 residues.

The CDR3 region is CASSLASLAKTDTQYF. DNA of the CDR3: TGCGCCAGCAGCTTGGCCAGCCTAGCAAAAACGGATACGCAGTATTTT. The rearrangement joins TRBV5-1 to TRBJ2-3; a weak D match, TRBD2 (5 bases). V was trimmed by 0 bases and J by 6 bases, leaving 17 bases between them. The germline V gene encodes CDR1 SGHRS and CDR2 YFSETQ. The CDR3 is 16 amino acids.

The CDR3 region is CATSPHPGLAGGETKNIQYF. CDR3 in DNA: TGTGCCACCAGTCCGCACCCGGGACTAGCGGGGGGTGAGACCAAAAACATTCAGTACTTC. The chain uses TRBV24-1 and TRBJ2-4; TRBD2 matches 15 bases. This CDR3 comprises 20 residues. Germline V gives CDR1 KGHDR, CDR2 SFDVKD. J lost 2 bases, V lost 6 bases, and 13 bases had no gene match.

The chain joins TRBV5-4 to TRBJ2-3, with D perhaps given as TRBD1 or TRBD2 (5 bases each). This CDR3 comprises 15 residues. Germline lookup yields CDR1 SGHNT and CDR2 YYREEE (reference sequence). Trimming stripped 4 bases from V and 0 bases from J, with 12 bases between. CDR3 DNA sequence: TGTGCCAGCAGCCTGGGGGACCAAAGCACAGATACGCAGTATTTT. Its translation: CASSLGDQSTDTQYF.

The chain is built from TRBV12-2 and TRBJ1-4; the table's D call of TRBD1 was not tested on the DNA. TRBV12-2 is a documented pseudogene. The CDR3 contains 15 residues. CDR3 coding DNA: TGTGCAAGTCGCCCAAGTGGCAGGGGGCGCGAAAAACTGTTTTTT. This codes for CASRPSGRGREKLFF.

This clone came up once. The chain employs TRBV29-1 and TRBJ1-1; D remains ambiguous. The V end lost 4 bases, the J end lost 7 bases, and 13 bases lay between the germline ends. The CDR3 sequence is 12 residues long. Per the germline V gene, CDR1 is SQVTM and CDR2 is ANQGSEA. Here the CDR3 DNA reads TGCAGCGTTGTCTTGGGCGTTAATGAAGCTTTCTTT. Its translation is CSVVLGVNEAFF.

The chain has TRBV2 and TRBJ2-7, with D unclear. Germline V gene sequence: CDR1 SNHLY, CDR2 FYNNEI. The CDR3 length is 12 residues. V lost 4 bases, J lost 2 bases, and 6 bases lay in between. CDR3 nucleotides: TGTGCCAGCAGTGTAGGGACCTACGAGCAGTACTTC. This encodes CASSVGTYEQYF. The whole variable domain, filled in from reference TRBV2 and TRBJ2-7, reads EPEVTQTPSHQVTQMGQEVILRCVPISNHLYFYWYRQILGQKVEFLVSFYNNEISEKSEIFDDQFSVERPDGSNFTLKIRSTKLEDSAMYFCASSVGTYEQYFGPGTRLTVT.

This chain links TRBV14 with TRBJ1-5; D gene unclear. The germline V gene encodes CDR1 SGHDN and CDR2 FVKESK. This CDR3 has 13 residues. V shed 1 base and J shed 7 bases, with 8 bases lying between them. This chain's CDR3 is CASSQGVGQPQHF. For the CDR3, the DNA is TGTGCCAGCAGCCAAGGGGTTGGGCAGCCCCAGCATTTT.

The chain couples TRBV28 to TRBJ2-6; no reliable D call. CDR3 length equals 15 residues. V shed 1 base and J shed 2 bases, with 6 bases lying between them. Germline CDR1 and CDR2: MDHEN and SYDVKM. The DNA of the CDR3 is TGTGCCAGCAGTTTATCCCCAGCTGGGGCCAACGTCCTGACTTTC. Its protein product is CASSLSPAGANVLTF. Drawing the rest from reference TRBV28 and TRBJ2-6, the complete variable domain is DVKVTQSSRYLVKRTGEKVFLECVQDMDHENMFWYRQDPGLGLRLIYFSYDVKMKEKGDIPEGYSVSREKKERFSLILESASTNQTSMYLCASSLSPAGANVLTFGAGSRLTVL.

A word on this clone: Other nucleotide sequences in the sample specify the same CDR3. CDR3 DNA sequence: TGTGCCAGCAGCTTGGGACAGAATAATCAGCCCCAGCATTTT. Amino acids: CASSLGQNNQPQHF. This rearrangement joins TRBV5-5 to TRBJ1-5; possibly TRBD1 for D (5 bases). Germline CDR1 is SGHKS and CDR2 is YYEKEE (reference sequence). V lost 0 bases to trimming and J lost 4 bases, with 8 bases between them. CDR3 size: 14 residues. The entire variable domain, with the rest obtained from reference TRBV5-5 and TRBJ1-5, is as follows: DAGVTQSPTHLIKTRGQQVTLRCSPISGHKSVSWYQQVLGQGPQFIFQYYEKEERGRGNFPDRFSARQFPNYSSELNVNALLLGDSALYLCASSLGQNNQPQHFGDGTRLSIL.

The CDR3 loop reads CASSLKPYEQYF. For the CDR3, the DNA is TGTGCCAGCAGCTTAAAGCCTTACGAGCAGTACTTC. This chain connects TRBV13 to TRBJ2-7; no definite D call. With 2 bases removed from V and 4 bases from J, the gap between germline ends came to 6 bases. Germline V gene sequence: CDR1 PRHDT, CDR2 FYEKMQ (reference sequence). The CDR3 is 12 residues long.

The chain has TRBV19 and TRBJ1-1; possibly TRBD1 for D (6 bases). CDR1 LNHDA and CDR2 SQIVND come from the germline V gene (reference sequence). CDR3 size: 13 residues. V gave up 5 bases and J gave up 1 base, with 8 bases separating them. CDR3 nucleotides: TGTGCCAGTAGTGCGACAGGGAACACTGAAGCTTTCTTT. Translating it yields CASSATGNTEAFF.

The chain links TRBV7-9 to TRBJ1-6; D unclear. The CDR3 totals 13 residues. Trimming cost V 4 bases and J 6 bases, with 7 bases left between them. Germline lookup yields CDR1 SEHNR and CDR2 FQNEAQ (reference sequence). CDR3 amino acids: CASSSGGNSPLHF. In DNA form, the CDR3 reads TGTGCCAGCAGCTCAGGTGGTAATTCACCCCTCCACTTT.

The chain joins TRBV29-1 to TRBJ2-3; 9 nucleotides align to TRBD2. Germline V gives CDR1 SQVTM, CDR2 ANQGSEA. The CDR3 is 13 amino acids. The junction had 6 bases not matched to a gene; V was cut back by 7 bases and J by 4 bases. The CDR3 here is CSGAGLAPDTQYF. DNA of the CDR3: TGCAGCGGGGCGGGACTAGCTCCAGATACGCAGTATTTT.

The chain joins TRBV20-1 to TRBJ1-1; tentative D call: TRBD1 (5 bases). The CDR3 is made up of 15 amino acids. Trimming took off 3 bases at V and 1 base at J, with 15 bases between the two ends. CDR1 is DFQATT and CDR2 is SNEGSKA in the germline V gene (reference sequence). CDR3 DNA: TGCAGTGCTAGTTCCCCTAATCAGGGGAACACTGAAGCTTTCTTT. Translated, it gives CSASSPNQGNTEAFF.

V is TRBV28 and J is TRBJ1-2, with 9 bases lining up with TRBD1. The CDR3 length is 15 residues. The germline V gene encodes CDR1 MDHEN and CDR2 SYDVKM. After removal of 7 bases from V and 4 bases from J, the junction contained 10 bases not matched to a gene. This CDR3 reads CASMGNPTGGYGYTF. The CDR3 DNA follows: TGTGCCAGCATGGGGAATCCGACAGGGGGCTATGGCTACACCTTC.

The chain couples TRBV3-1 (or the pseudogene TRBV3-2) to TRBJ2-6; possibly TRBD1 for D (6 bases). The germline V and J ends were trimmed by 1 base and 0 bases, with 19 bases remaining between them. This CDR3 is built from 20 residues. The germline gives CDR1 LGHDT, CDR2 YNNKEL (reference sequence). The CDR3 nucleotides read TGTGCCAGCAGCCAAGGAGCCAGGGGAGCGGCCTACTCTGGGGCCAACGTCCTGACTTTC. Amino acids: CASSQGARGAAYSGANVLTF.

In this sample, this clone turned up once. The rearrangement links TRBV6-5 to TRBJ1-3; 9 bases align to TRBD1. From germline, CDR1 is MNHEY and CDR2 SVGAGI. J lost 1 base, V lost 5 bases, and 3 bases had no gene match. This CDR3 has 15 amino acids. The CDR3 nucleotides are TGTGCCAGCAGTAGGGACAGGGTGTCTGGAAACACCATATATTTT. Translation gives CASSRDRVSGNTIYF.

The chain links TRBV6-5 to TRBJ1-1, with D hard to call. The CDR3 is 12 amino acids. Trimming stripped 5 bases from V and 4 bases from J, with 8 bases between. Germline V gene data show CDR1 as MNHEY and CDR2 as SVGAGI. The DNA of the CDR3 is TGTGCCAGCAGTCCAGGAGGCACTGAAGCTTTCTTT. Translated: CASSPGGTEAFF.